This T cell receptor (beta chain) emerged from a study of technical replicates of blood from several donors. The repertoire was sequenced with immunoSEQ multiplex PCR; TCRdb's copy has only in-frame clones and lacks some. The repertoire includes tens of thousands of clones, 85% to 95% of them detected once, and over 0.2% sits in the top ten. This CDR3 comprises 15 residues. Germline-derived CDR1 and CDR2 are KGHSH and LQKENI. V lost 0 bases, J lost 7 bases, and 12 bases lay in between. The V call is TRBV18, the J call TRBJ1-4; D is possibly TRBD1 (5 bases). The sample was T cells isolated from PBMCs. This clonotype originated in a human donor in good health. CDR3 nucleotide sequence: TGTGCCAGCTCACCACCTACAGGCGACAGTGAAAAACTGTTTTTT. Translated: CASSPPTGDSEKLFF.